The rows below give T cell receptor beta chains drawn from one sample of a study of CD4 T cells in relation to SARS-CoV-2 and coronaviruses. No antigens are known for them. Method: immunoSEQ multiplex PCR; TCRdb's copy keeps in-frame clones and lacks some. Of 20,000 to 25,000 clones listed, around 78% are singletons. The sequenced material came from CD4+ T cells from PBMCs, cultured in vitro. The receptor source for this set is a human donor in good health. Both conserved end residues are part of each CDR3. D genes are given only for firm matches. Some rows have no size entry. The others give once, few or many, or a class for an expanded clone.

J: TRBJ2-5
D: TRBD2
size: .
V: TRBV30
length: 14
CDR3: CAWTLGQRGETQYF
DNA: TGTGCCTGGACATTAGGGCAGCGGGGAGAGACCCAGTACTTC

J: TRBJ2-7
D: TRBD1
size: .
V: TRBV7-9
length: 14
CDR3: CASSVGTGVHEQYF
DNA: TGTGCCAGCAGCGTTGGGACAGGGGTCCACGAGCAGTACTTC

J: TRBJ1-3
D: .
size: once
V: TRBV2
length: 13
CDR3: CASSPIGSNTIYF
DNA: TGTGCCAGCAGCCCGATCGGGTCGAACACCATATATTTT

J: TRBJ2-5
D: TRBD2
size: .
V: TRBV5-6
length: 16
CDR3: CASSSLGLAGQETQYF
DNA: TGTGCCAGCAGCTCACTGGGACTAGCGGGGCAAGAGACCCAGTACTTC

J: TRBJ2-5
D: .
size: .
V: TRBV30
length: 12
CDR3: CAWSAMLETQYF
DNA: TGTGCCTGGAGTGCCATGTTGGAGACCCAGTACTTC

J: TRBJ1-6
D: .
size: .
V: TRBV7-9
length: 15
CDR3: CASSLRDLNNSPLHF
DNA: TGTGCCAGCAGCCTTCGGGACCTCAATAATTCACCCCTCCACTTT

J: TRBJ2-7
D: TRBD2
size: .
V: TRBV13
length: 14
CDR3: CASSPTSRWGEQYF
DNA: TGTGCCAGCAGCCCGACTAGCCGGTGGGGGGAGCAGTACTTC

J: TRBJ2-3
D: TRBD2
size: .
V: TRBV5-4
length: 15
CDR3: CASSQRDSSTDTQYF
DNA: TGTGCCAGCAGCCAGCGGGACTCGAGCACAGATACGCAGTATTTT

J: TRBJ1-1
D: .
size: .
V: TRBV6-2/TRBV6-3
length: 15
CDR3: CASSDHRASDTEAFF
DNA: TGTGCCAGCAGTGACCACAGGGCGAGCGACACTGAAGCTTTCTTT

J: TRBJ2-5
D: TRBD2
size: once
V: TRBV5-1
length: 15
CDR3: CASSLEASGQSAQYF
DNA: TGCGCCAGCAGCTTGGAGGCTAGCGGGCAGAGCGCCCAGTACTTC

J: TRBJ2-2
D: TRBD1
size: .
V: TRBV15
length: 16
CDR3: CATSEGDRGWTGELFF
DNA: TGTGCCACCAGCGAGGGAGACAGGGGATGGACCGGGGAGCTGTTTTTT

J: TRBJ2-3
D: TRBD2
size: .
V: TRBV24-1
length: 16
CDR3: CATSGTSVPYTDTQYF
DNA: TGTGCCACCAGTGGGACTAGCGTCCCCTACACAGATACGCAGTATTTT

J: TRBJ2-3
D: .
size: .
V: TRBV12-5
length: 12
CDR3: CASGPGRDTQYF
DNA: TGTGCTAGTGGTCCCGGTCGAGATACGCAGTATTTT

J: TRBJ2-3
D: .
size: .
V: TRBV21-1
length: 14
CDR3: CASSRPGTTDTQYF
DNA: TGTGCCAGCAGCCGACCCGGGACCACAGATACGCAGTATTTT